These T cell receptor beta chains were read from a single sample in a study of CD8+ T cells in alopecia areata. Only in-frame clones appear in the TCRdb table, and some are missing; sequencing was by immunoSEQ multiplex PCR. Of 100,000 to 150,000 clones in the sample, roughly 55% were seen once. Sequencing was performed on CD4+ T cells sorted from blood, taken at week 4, from a patient treated with tofacitinib. These receptors all come from a human donor with alopecia areata. The CDR3 runs from the conserved cysteine through the conserved F or W. A D gene is named only where the DNA matches it firmly. Size values are once, few and many counts, or a class for expanded clones, and some rows have none.

j_gene: TRBJ2-2
v_gene: TRBV9
d_gene: TRBD1
abundance: -
CDR3nt: TGTGCCAGCAGCCCCCGACAGGGAACGAACACCGGGGAGCTGTTTTTT
CDR3aa: CASSPRQGTNTGELFF

j_gene: TRBJ2-5
v_gene: TRBV15
d_gene: -
abundance: -
CDR3nt: TGTGCCACCAGCAGAGGTTATGACCAGTACTTC
CDR3aa: CATSRGYDQYF

j_gene: TRBJ1-6
v_gene: TRBV7-9
d_gene: -
abundance: -
CDR3nt: TGTGCCAGCAGCTTATCGGGAGGGGCGGATTCACCCCTCCACTTT
CDR3aa: CASSLSGGADSPLHF

j_gene: TRBJ2-1
v_gene: TRBV5-1
d_gene: -
abundance: few
CDR3nt: TGCGCCAGCAGCTTGGGGGCAGGGCTCCACAATGAGCAGTTCTTC
CDR3aa: CASSLGAGLHNEQFF

j_gene: TRBJ1-1
v_gene: TRBV9
d_gene: -
abundance: -
CDR3nt: TGTGCCAGCAGCCCCCACCCCGGGACGAACACTGAAGCTTTCTTT
CDR3aa: CASSPHPGTNTEAFF

j_gene: TRBJ2-3
v_gene: TRBV7-2
d_gene: -
abundance: few
CDR3nt: TGTGCCAGCAGCCCCGGTATTTTAACAGATACGCAGTATTTT
CDR3aa: CASSPGILTDTQYF

j_gene: TRBJ2-5
v_gene: TRBV7-2
d_gene: TRBD2
abundance: -
CDR3nt: TGTGCCAGCATGATGGCGGGAGGAGAGACCCAGTACTTC
CDR3aa: CASMMAGGETQYF

j_gene: TRBJ2-2
v_gene: TRBV30
d_gene: -
abundance: few
CDR3nt: TGTGCCTGGAACGGGGGTCCCGGGGAGCTGTTTTTT
CDR3aa: CAWNGGPGELFF

j_gene: TRBJ2-1
v_gene: TRBV14
d_gene: TRBD2
abundance: few
CDR3nt: TGTGCCAGCAGCTTCGGGACTAGCGGGATCAGCGAGCAGTTCTTC
CDR3aa: CASSFGTSGISEQFF

j_gene: TRBJ2-1
v_gene: TRBV30
d_gene: -
abundance: -
CDR3nt: TGTGCCTGGAGTGCCCTAGCAGAGCAGTTCTTC
CDR3aa: CAWSALAEQFF

j_gene: TRBJ1-2
v_gene: TRBV5-4
d_gene: -
abundance: once
CDR3nt: TGTGCCAGCAGCTTGTCGGGTGGCTACACCTTC
CDR3aa: CASSLSGGYTF